Sequencing of this TCR beta chain was carried out in a study of blood T cell repertoires in COVID-19. Study-level background: Donors in the United States, Italy and Spain gave samples during acute or convalescent COVID-19. T cells, B-cell-depleted T cells, or PBMCs provided the cDNA or gDNA that served as material.

The CDR3 is 12 amino acids. The V end lost 5 bases, the J end lost 3 bases, and 8 bases lay between the germline ends. Germline lookup yields CDR1 MNHNS and CDR2 SASEGT. In the original processing: It was from reference gene primer amplification that nucleated cell counts were estimated. The data were produced by immunoSEQ multiplex PCR, yet TCRdb's version contains in-frame clones alone and is incomplete. V and J calls and clone size are copied from that table; D and trimming were computed from the DNA. The table has about 210,000 clones, approximately 80% seen once; the top ten hold 9.5% to 15%. What was sequenced was peripheral blood. This sequence joins TRBV6-1 and TRBJ2-7; D unresolved. The source of this sequence is a human donor in a cohort sampled during active COVID-19. The CDR3 loop reads CASSYSVYEQYF. CDR3 nucleotide sequence: TGTGCCAGCAGTTATAGTGTCTACGAGCAGTACTTC.